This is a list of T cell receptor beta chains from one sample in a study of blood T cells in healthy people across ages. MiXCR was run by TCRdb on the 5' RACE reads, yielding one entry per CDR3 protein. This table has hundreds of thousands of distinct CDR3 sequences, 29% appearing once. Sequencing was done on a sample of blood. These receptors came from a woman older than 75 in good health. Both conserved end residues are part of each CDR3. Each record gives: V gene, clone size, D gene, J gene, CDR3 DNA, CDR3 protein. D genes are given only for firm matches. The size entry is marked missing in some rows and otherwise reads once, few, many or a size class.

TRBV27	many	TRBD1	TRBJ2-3	TGTGCCAGCAGCTATGGGACAGGGCAAGATACGCAGTATTTT	CASSYGTGQDTQYF
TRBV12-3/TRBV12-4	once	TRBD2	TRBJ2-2	TGTGCCAGCAGTCGCCTAGCGGGCCAGGGGAACACCGGGGAGCTGTTTTTT	CASSRLAGQGNTGELFF
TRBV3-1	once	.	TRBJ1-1	TGTGCCAGCAGCCTCTCACAGGAATCCAAAGCTTTCTTT	CASSLSQESKAFF
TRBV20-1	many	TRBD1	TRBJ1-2	TGCAGTGCTGGCTCCCAGGGGGCGGGCTATGGCTACACCTTC	CSAGSQGAGYGYTF
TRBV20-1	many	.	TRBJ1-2	TGCAGTGCTAGAGGGGGGTCAGGGCTCAGGAGGTACACCTTC	CSARGGSGLRRYTF
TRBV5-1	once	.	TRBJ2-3	TGCGCCAGCAGCTTCTTCCCCCTCCCAGATACGCAGTATTTT	CASSFFPLPDTQYF
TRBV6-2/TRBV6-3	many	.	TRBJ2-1	TGTGCCAGCAGTCACACAGTGACTGAGCAGTTCTTC	CASSHTVTEQFF
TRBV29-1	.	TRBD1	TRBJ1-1	TGCAGCGTTTTGGACAGGGTCACTGAAGCTTTCTTT	CSVLDRVTEAFF
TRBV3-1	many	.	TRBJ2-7	TGTGCCAGCAGCCGGGCAGGGAACTACGAGCAGTACTTC	CASSRAGNYEQYF
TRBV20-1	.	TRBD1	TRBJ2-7	TGCAGTGTTAGAGATCCCAGGACAGGGCGGAATGAGCAGTACTTC	CSVRDPRTGRNEQYF
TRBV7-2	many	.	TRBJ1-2	TGTGCCAGCAGCGCAAGGGCTCAGGTTAACTATGGCTACACCTTC	CASSARAQVNYGYTF
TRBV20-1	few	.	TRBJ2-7	TGCAGTGCTAGAGACGGTCCGTTCACCTACGAGCAGTACTTC	CSARDGPFTYEQYF
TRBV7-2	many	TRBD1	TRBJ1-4	TGTGCCAGCAGCCCCCACAGCCAGGGGGGGATATATGAAAAACTGTTTTTT	CASSPHSQGGIYEKLFF
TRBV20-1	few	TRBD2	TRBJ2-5	TGCAGTGCTATAAGCGGGGGGGCCAAGACCCAGTACTTC	CSAISGGAKTQYF